This TCR beta chain was identified in a study of siplizumab effects on memory and regulatory T cells. Assay used: immunoSEQ multiplex PCR; TCRdb lists only in-frame clones, some missing. The sample carries about 40,000 clones, roughly nine tenths recorded once. Points from the study as a whole: Assignment to unstimulated subsets succeeded for only a minor fraction of the alloreactive clones.

The CDR3 has 14 amino acids. CDR1 is SNHLY and CDR2 is FYNNEI in the germline V gene. V gave up 5 bases and J gave up 7 bases; unmatched junction bases: 5. About this clone: No antigen is known for it.

Unstimulated naive, memory, effector memory and TEMRA subsets were subjected to sequencing in three donor pairs. The chain uses TRBV2 and TRBJ1-6; 7 nucleotides line up with TRBD1. Sequencing input: naive CD4+ T cells sorted from blood. The sequence came from a human donor in good health. CDR3 region: CASSSGQRNSPLHF. CDR3 DNA: TGTGCCAGCAGTTCGGGACAGCGGAATTCACCCCTCCACTTT.